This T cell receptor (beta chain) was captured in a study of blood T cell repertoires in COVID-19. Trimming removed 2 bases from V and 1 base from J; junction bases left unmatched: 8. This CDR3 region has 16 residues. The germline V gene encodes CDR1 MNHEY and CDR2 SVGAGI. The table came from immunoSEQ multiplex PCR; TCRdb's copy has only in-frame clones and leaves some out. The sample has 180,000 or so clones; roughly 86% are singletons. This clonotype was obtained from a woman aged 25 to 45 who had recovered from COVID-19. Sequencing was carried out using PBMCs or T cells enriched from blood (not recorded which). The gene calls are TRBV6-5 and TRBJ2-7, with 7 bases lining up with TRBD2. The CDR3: CASSYGSGEISYEQYF. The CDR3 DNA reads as TGTGCCAGCAGTTACGGGAGCGGGGAAATATCCTACGAGCAGTACTTC.